This entry concerns a single T cell receptor beta chain. No antigen is known for it. Before sequencing, viral peptide pools were used by the ViraFEST assay to expand antigen-specific CD4+ T cells. Subsequent to roughly 9 days of culture, CD4+ T cells were isolated. PCR confirmed that the person was infected with SARS-CoV-2 between March and December 2020. Cultures of some 2.2 million PBMC per well contained 10 IU/ml IL-2 plus 10 ug/ml peptides. Clones were read by immunoSEQ multiplex PCR, and TCRdb kept only the in-frame ones, dropping some. The data show about 70,000 clones, with 60% to 75% seen just once and about 5% held by the top ten. The source of the sample is a study of vaccination effects on CD4 cells after COVID-19. Whole-study findings and limits: By a late point after vaccination, infection- and vaccine-induced clones had shrunk markedly through clonal contraction.

V shed 3 bases and J 6 bases; nucleotides not matched to a gene: 5. The CDR3 spans 13 residues. Germline CDR1 and CDR2: KGHSH and LQKENI. The sequence came from a human donor who had a prior SARS-CoV-2 infection. The sequences come from CD4+ T cells from PBMCs cultured with HIV peptides, collected before COVID-19 vaccination. Subset indicated: HIV-1 Nef peptide pool negative control/reference culture. The chain carries TRBV18 and TRBJ2-7, with 7 bases aligning to TRBD2. In DNA, the CDR3 is TGTGCCAGCTCACCGACTAGCCCTCTCGAGCAGTACTTC. It is translated as CASSPTSPLEQYF.